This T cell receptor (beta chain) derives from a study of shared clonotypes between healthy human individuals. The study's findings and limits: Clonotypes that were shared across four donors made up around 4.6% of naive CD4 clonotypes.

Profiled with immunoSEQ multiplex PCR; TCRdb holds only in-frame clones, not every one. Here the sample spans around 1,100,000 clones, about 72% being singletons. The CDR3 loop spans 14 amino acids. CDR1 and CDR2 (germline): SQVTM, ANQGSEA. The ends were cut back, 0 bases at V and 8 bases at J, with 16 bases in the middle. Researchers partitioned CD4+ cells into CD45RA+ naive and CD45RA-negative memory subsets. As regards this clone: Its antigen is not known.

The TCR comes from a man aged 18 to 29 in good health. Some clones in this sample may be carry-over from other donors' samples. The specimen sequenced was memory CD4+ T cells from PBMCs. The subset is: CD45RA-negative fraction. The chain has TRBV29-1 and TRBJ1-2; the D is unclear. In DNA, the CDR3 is TGCAGCGTTGAAGAGCACGGGCCGGGGAGCGGCTACACCTTC. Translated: CSVEEHGPGSGYTF.